Presented here are 22 T cell receptor beta chains from one specimen sequenced in a study of blood T cells in healthy people across ages. Primed by a sample-barcoded 5' primer and a J-beta primer mix, a second PCR proceeded for about 7 to 11 cycles. TCRdb redid the calling of the 5' RACE reads with MiXCR, one entry per CDR3 protein. This sample has almost 300,000 distinct CDR3 sequences, with 25% to 30% found just once. What was sequenced was blood. These receptors were taken from a woman between 65 and 79 years old in good health.

This CDR3 is CASSVGTGSNEQFF. For the CDR3, the DNA is TGTGCCAGCAGCGTGGGGACAGGATCTAATGAGCAGTTCTTC. The rearrangement links TRBV9 to TRBJ2-1, with 8 bases aligning to TRBD1. Germline lookup yields CDR1 SGDLS and CDR2 YYNGEE. Trimming cost V 2 bases and J 7 bases; bases outside gene matches: 5. CDR3 size: 14 residues.

The chain is built from TRBV20-1 and TRBJ1-1; the match to TRBD1 covers 7 bases. This CDR3 spans 14 amino acids. Germline-derived CDR1 and CDR2 are DFQATT and SNEGSKA (reference sequence). J gave up 0 bases and V 3 bases, and 4 bases lay outside the gene matches. The CDR3 region has the DNA TGCAGTGCTAGTCGACAGGGTGTGAACACTGAAGCTTTCTTT. This encodes CSASRQGVNTEAFF.

Many counts were recorded for this clonotype. V is TRBV28 and J is TRBJ2-5; D unclear. CDR1 is MDHEN, CDR2 SYDVKM, per germline. CDR3 length: 12 amino acids. Trimming shortened V by 5 bases and J by 0 bases, and 4 bases separated the two germline ends. The CDR3 here is CASSVYQETQYF. The CDR3 region has the DNA TGTGCCAGCAGTGTATACCAAGAGACCCAGTACTTC.

Many counts were recorded for this clonotype. The V gene is TRBV7-2, the J gene TRBJ2-5, with D perhaps TRBD2 (6 bases). Germline CDR1 reads SGHTA; CDR2 reads FQGNSA. This CDR3 is built from 14 residues. The V end was cut by 2 bases, the J end by 1 base, with 8 bases between. In DNA form, the CDR3 reads TGTGCCAGCAGCTTATCGGGAGTCCAAGAGACCCAGTACTTC. Encoded protein: CASSLSGVQETQYF.

The table lists this clonotype with many counts. The chain employs TRBV20-1 and TRBJ2-7; TRBD2 agrees at 9 bases. Losses at the gene ends were 0 bases for V and 2 bases for J; bases not matched to a gene: 8. CDR1 is DFQATT, CDR2 SNEGSKA, per germline (reference sequence). The CDR3 contains 16 residues. The CDR3 region has the DNA TGCAGTGCTAGAGACCCCCAGCGGGAGGTCACCTACGAGCAGTACTTC. Protein product: CSARDPQREVTYEQYF.

This chain connects TRBV5-5 to TRBJ1-6, with D possibly matching TRBD1 (6 bases). V lost 1 base to trimming and J lost 9 bases, with 11 bases between them. CDR3 length: 14 residues. CDR1 and CDR2 from the germline V gene are SGHKS and YYEKEE (reference sequence). DNA for the CDR3: TGTGCCAGCAGCTTGAGGGGGTCGGGTTCACCCCTCCACTTT. Translating gives CASSLRGSGSPLHF. Filled out from reference TRBV5-5 and TRBJ1-6, the complete variable domain reads DAGVTQSPTHLIKTRGQQVTLRCSPISGHKSVSWYQQVLGQGPQFIFQYYEKEERGRGNFPDRFSARQFPNYSSELNVNALLLGDSALYLCASSLRGSGSPLHFGNGTRLTVT.

There are many counts of this clonotype. The chain couples TRBV7-2 to TRBJ2-1, with no clear D. CDR3 length: 12 residues. Trimming took 2 bases from V and 9 from J, leaving 8 bases between them. Germline loops: CDR1 SGHTA, CDR2 FQGNSA. This CDR3 is CASSLTVAEQFF. The CDR3 coding sequence is TGTGCCAGCAGCTTAACGGTCGCTGAGCAGTTCTTC.

The chain is built from TRBV27 and TRBJ2-3; 13 positions agree with TRBD2. V dropped 7 bases and J dropped 7; count of bases not matched to a gene: 14. Germline assignment: CDR1 MNHEY and CDR2 SMNVEV (reference sequence). This CDR3 comprises 17 residues. CDR3 in DNA: TGTGCCAGCATGCAACCGGGACTAGCGGGGAGAGCCCATACGCAGTATTTT. Encoded protein: CASMQPGLAGRAHTQYF.

This rearrangement joins TRBV6-2 or TRBV6-3 to TRBJ2-6, with D perhaps TRBD1 (6 bases). V was trimmed by 5 bases and J by 1 base, leaving 15 bases between them. There are 17 residues in the CDR3. Per the germline V gene, CDR1 is MNHEY and CDR2 is SVGEGT. CDR3 bases: TGTGCCAGCAGTCAACAGGGTGCCCTTTCTGGGGCCAACGTCCTGACTTTC. Translation: CASSQQGALSGANVLTF.

The chain carries TRBV20-1 and TRBJ2-7; D could derive from TRBD1 or TRBD2 (5 bases each). Trimming cost V 5 bases and J 2 bases, with 10 bases left between them. Per germline, CDR1 DFQATT and CDR2 SNEGSKA (reference sequence). The CDR3 runs to 12 residues. Here the CDR3 reads CSAGTSTYEQYF. The CDR3 coding sequence is TGCAGTGCTGGGACCTCGACCTACGAGCAGTACTTC.

This clonotype was picked up a small number of times. V gene TRBV6-5 combines with J gene TRBJ2-7; D is unresolved. The CDR3 spans 14 residues. Germline V CDR1 and CDR2: MNHEY, SVGAGI. Trimming shortened V by 5 bases and J by 1 base, and 12 bases separated the two germline ends. The CDR3, as DNA: TGTGCCAGCAGTCATAACAGAGGATCCTACGAGCAGTACTTC. The encoded protein is CASSHNRGSYEQYF.

V gene TRBV20-1 combines with J gene TRBJ2-1; tentative D call: TRBD2 (5 bases). With 1 base removed from V and 2 bases from J, the gap between germline ends came to 15 bases. The CDR3 is 16 amino acids. Per germline, CDR1 DFQATT and CDR2 SNEGSKA (reference sequence). The CDR3 reads CSARADVGRTYNEQFF. CDR3 sequence (DNA): TGCAGTGCTAGAGCCGATGTTGGGAGAACCTACAATGAGCAGTTCTTC.

V gene TRBV5-1 combines with J gene TRBJ2-5; D is unclear. The J call may be incorrect, as the DNA end agrees better with TRBJ2-7. In germline, CDR1 is SGHRS, CDR2 YFSETQ. The CDR3 totals 14 residues. This CDR3 is CASSLSMVSYEQYF. CDR3 DNA sequence: TGCGCCAGCAGCTTGTCTATGGTCTCCTACGAGCAGTACTTC.

The V gene is TRBV27, the J gene TRBJ2-1; TRBD2 matches 8 bases. After removal of 5 bases from V and 6 bases from J, the junction contained 9 bases not matched to a gene. The CDR3 extends over 15 amino acids. The germline V gene has CDR1 MNHEY and CDR2 SMNVEV (reference sequence). The CDR3 DNA follows: TGTGCCAGCAGTCCCAAGCGGGAGAAAGGCAATGAGCAGTTCTTC. This gives the protein CASSPKREKGNEQFF.

This CDR3 is CSASGLRGLAGATDTQYF. In DNA form, the CDR3 reads TGCAGTGCTAGCGGATTACGAGGACTAGCGGGGGCCACAGATACGCAGTATTTT. The V call is TRBV20-1, the J call TRBJ2-3, with 13 nucleotides matching TRBD2. Trimming took 3 bases from V and 2 from J; bases not matched to a gene: 11. The CDR3 loop spans 18 amino acids. Per the germline V gene, CDR1 is DFQATT and CDR2 is SNEGSKA (reference sequence).

V is TRBV6-2 or TRBV6-3 and J is TRBJ1-4; unclear D gene. Between the trimmed V and J ends, which lost 7 bases and 8 bases, there was a span of 20 bases. Per the germline V gene, CDR1 is MNHEY and CDR2 is SVGEGT. The CDR3 consists of 15 residues. Here the CDR3 DNA reads TGTGCCAGCACCCCCGCCCAAAGGACGCAAGAAAAACTGTTTTTT. Residues: CASTPAQRTQEKLFF.

This clonotype was observed a few times. V usage is TRBV6-1 and J usage is TRBJ2-6; D unclear. The V and J ends lost 3 bases and 1 base respectively, with 7 bases between them. The CDR3 runs to 15 residues. CDR1 MNHNS and CDR2 SASEGT come from the germline V gene. CDR3 residues: CASSDKRSGANVLTF. The CDR3 region has the DNA TGTGCCAGCAGTGATAAGAGGTCTGGGGCCAACGTCCTGACTTTC.

The chain recombines TRBV7-3 with TRBJ2-7; D might be TRBD1 or TRBD2, each matching 6 bases. Germline lookup yields CDR1 SGHTA and CDR2 FQGTGA. This CDR3 is 13 amino acids long. Trimming pared 4 bases from V and 9 bases from J, leaving 16 bases between. CDR3: CASSSAKGGTQYF. In DNA form, the CDR3 reads TGTGCCAGCAGCTCAGCAAAAGGGGGGACGCAGTACTTC.

This clonotype was seen more than once but under ten times. CDR3 nucleotide sequence: TGTGCCAGCAGTACTACGACAGGCGGCTACACCTTC. Translated: CASSTTTGGYTF. The V call is TRBV9, the J call TRBJ1-2, with D maybe TRBD1 (6 bases). The CDR3 length is 12 residues. Trimming took off 5 bases at V and 8 bases at J, with 13 bases between the two ends. Germline values: CDR1 SGDLS, CDR2 YYNGEE. Drawing the rest from reference TRBV9 and TRBJ1-2, the complete variable domain is DSGVTQTPKHLITATGQRVTLRCSPRSGDLSVYWYQQSLDQGLQFLIQYYNGEERAKGNILERFSAQQFPDLHSELNLSSLELGDSALYFCASSTTTGGYTFGSGTRLTVV.

The rearrangement links TRBV7-9 to TRBJ2-5; D is uncertain. Germline CDR1 SEHNR, CDR2 FQNEAQ (reference sequence). The CDR3 sequence is 13 residues long. The V and J ends lost 1 base and 5 bases respectively, with 8 bases between them. CDR3 region: CASSLDRAETQYF. The CDR3 DNA is TGTGCCAGCAGCTTAGATAGGGCCGAGACCCAGTACTTC.

This clonotype was detected ten times or more. The chain recombines TRBV29-1 with TRBJ1-2, with D possibly TRBD1 on 5 matching bases. Germline V gives CDR1 SQVTM, CDR2 ANQGSEA. V dropped 4 bases and J dropped 6 bases, with 12 bases sitting between them. The CDR3 contains 12 residues. CDR3 DNA: TGCAGCGTTGCGGGCAGGGAGGATGGCTACACCTTC. Translating it yields CSVAGREDGYTF.

This clonotype was counted between two and nine times. CDR3 DNA sequence: TGCAGCGTTGAGAGGGGGGTCTCCGGCAATGAGCAGTTCTTC. Translated: CSVERGVSGNEQFF. V is TRBV29-1 and J is TRBJ2-1, with D perhaps being TRBD1 or TRBD2 (6 bases each). CDR1 is SQVTM and CDR2 is ANQGSEA in the germline V gene. The CDR3 length is 14 residues. V shed 3 bases and J shed 6 bases, with 15 bases lying between them.